The 14 T cell receptor beta chains in this list originate from one sample, sequenced in a study of T cell changes during pregnancy in multiple sclerosis (dated by TCRdb to between 2019 and 2020). Library prep was done by the immunoSEQ multiplex PCR assay. TCRdb holds this immuneACCESS table with in-frame rearrangements only. Some clones are missing; in checked studies, unresolved V genes explain under half, and the rest has no known cause. In all, the sample holds around 71,000 clones, and over 85% of those were seen once. In total, the top ten clones hold roughly 1.2% of the sample. Sequenced here: peripheral blood, sampled in the third trimester of pregnancy. The receptors originated from a female donor with multiple sclerosis, enrolled in a pregnancy study.

V is TRBV19 and J is TRBJ2-1; D uncertain. The germline V gene has CDR1 LNHDA and CDR2 SQIVND (reference sequence). This CDR3 has 18 residues. V was shortened by 1 base and J by 0 bases, with 16 bases between the two germline ends. The CDR3 loop is CASSIGLAAHPSYNEQFF. The CDR3 DNA follows: TGTGCCAGTAGTATAGGTCTGGCGGCCCATCCCTCCTACAATGAGCAGTTCTTC.

The rearrangement joins TRBV5-6 to TRBJ1-1; D is unresolved. Between the trimmed V and J ends, which lost 3 bases and 5 bases, there was a span of 11 bases. The CDR3 runs 13 residues. Germline V gene lookup returns CDR1 SGHDT and CDR2 YYEEEE. The DNA for the CDR3 is TGTGCCAGCAGCTCTTACGAGGGTACTGAAGCTTTCTTT. Its protein is CASSSYEGTEAFF.

This sequence joins TRBV10-3 and TRBJ1-1, with TRBD1 matching over 8 bases. The trim removed 2 bases at V and 11 bases at J, leaving 13 bases unmatched. Per germline, CDR1 ENHRY and CDR2 SYGVKD. This CDR3 contains 15 residues. CDR3 sequence: CAISEVGQGALLAFF. The CDR3 DNA follows: TGTGCCATCAGTGAGGTCGGGCAGGGGGCTCTATTGGCTTTCTTT.

V is TRBV2 and J is TRBJ2-3; D may be TRBD2 (5 bases). Germline V gene sequence: CDR1 SNHLY, CDR2 FYNNEI. The CDR3 consists of 12 residues. V was cut by 6 bases and J by 5 bases, with 9 bases left in between. CDR3 region: CASSPLGDTQYF. CDR3 nucleotides: TGTGCCAGCAGCCCACTAGGAGATACGCAGTATTTT.

This chain joins TRBV5-4 and TRBJ1-2; D unresolved. The V gene lost 0 bases and the J gene lost 2 bases, with 8 bases spanning the gap. The germline gives CDR1 SGHNT, CDR2 YYREEE (reference sequence). The CDR3 length is 14 residues. CDR3 in amino acids: CASSLDGRNYGYTF. CDR3 sequence (DNA): TGTGCCAGCAGCTTGGATGGCAGAAACTATGGCTACACCTTC.

V gene TRBV10-2 combines with J gene TRBJ2-3; TRBD2 matches 12 bases. This CDR3 has 15 amino acids. V lost 10 bases, J lost 3 bases, and 8 bases stayed unmatched. Germline lookup yields CDR1 WSHSY and CDR2 SAAADI. CDR3 nucleotide sequence: TGCGCCATCCTGACCGGGACTAGCGGGACAGATACGCAGTATTTT. It is translated as CAILTGTSGTDTQYF.

The chain is built from TRBV28 and TRBJ1-4; 7 bases are a match to TRBD1. Losses at the gene ends were 3 bases for V and 5 bases for J; bases not matched to a gene: 6. Looked up from germline, CDR1 is MDHEN and CDR2 is SYDVKM. This CDR3 region has 15 residues. CDR3 protein: CASSFGQESNEKLFF. The CDR3, as DNA: TGTGCCAGCAGTTTCGGACAGGAATCGAATGAAAAACTGTTTTTT. The full variable domain, in which reference TRBV28 and TRBJ1-4 provide the parts outside the CDR3, is DVKVTQSSRYLVKRTGEKVFLECVQDMDHENMFWYRQDPGLGLRLIYFSYDVKMKEKGDIPEGYSVSREKKERFSLILESASTNQTSMYLCASSFGQESNEKLFFGSGTQLSVL.

V and J are TRBV27 and TRBJ2-2; TRBD1 matches 10 bases. The CDR3 extends over 16 amino acids. In germline, CDR1 is MNHEY, CDR2 SMNVEV (reference sequence). The J segment lost 4 bases and the V segment lost 7 bases, leaving 9 bases of the junction unmatched. The CDR3 bases are TGTGCCAGCAAGAGGGGACAGGGGTATGGCACCGGGGAGCTGTTTTTT. It translates to CASKRGQGYGTGELFF.

The chain joins TRBV6-5 to TRBJ1-1, with D hard to call. The CDR3 extends over 13 amino acids. The germline V and J ends were trimmed by 3 bases and 10 bases, with 15 bases remaining between them. Germline V gene data show CDR1 as MNHEY and CDR2 as SVGAGI. The CDR3, as DNA: TGTGCCAGCAGTTATGTGGAAGCAGGAGGAGCTTTCTTT. This sequence encodes CASSYVEAGGAFF.

The chain recombines TRBV28 with TRBJ2-7; 9 positions match TRBD2. The germline CDR1 and CDR2 sequences are MDHEN and SYDVKM. The length of the CDR3 is 12 residues. J gave up 5 bases and V 10 bases, and 6 bases lay outside the gene matches. The CDR3 reads CATWGLAHEQYF. The CDR3 region has the DNA TGTGCCACCTGGGGACTAGCCCACGAGCAGTACTTC. The full variable domain, in which reference TRBV28 and TRBJ2-7 provide the parts outside the CDR3, is DVKVTQSSRYLVKRTGEKVFLECVQDMDHENMFWYRQDPGLGLRLIYFSYDVKMKEKGDIPEGYSVSREKKERFSLILESASTNQTSMYLCATWGLAHEQYFGPGTRLTVT.

The CDR3 DNA follows: TGCGCCAGCAGCCTGGGACTAGCGGGAGTCCTAGCCAAAAACATTCAGTACTTC. This gives the protein CASSLGLAGVLAKNIQYF. The chain employs TRBV4-1 and TRBJ2-4, with 14 bases that match TRBD2. Germline trimming cut 4 bases from V and 0 bases from J; bases unmatched to any gene: 5. The CDR3 loop spans 18 amino acids. CDR1 and CDR2 from the germline V gene are MGHRA and YSYEKL.

This rearrangement joins TRBV7-2 to TRBJ2-7; D remains unclear. This CDR3 region has 12 residues. V was pared by 3 bases and J by 2 bases, with 5 bases between. Per germline, CDR1 SGHTA and CDR2 FQGNSA. The CDR3 is CASSFQTYEQYF. In nucleotides, the CDR3 is TGTGCCAGCAGCTTTCAGACCTACGAGCAGTACTTC.

This clone showed up just once. The rearrangement uses TRBV7-3 and TRBJ2-3; D perhaps matches TRBD2 (6 bases). V lost 5 bases and J 4 bases, leaving 19 bases between the germline ends. The CDR3 has 16 amino acids. CDR1 and CDR2 (germline): SGHTA, FQGTGA. The CDR3 nucleotides read TGTGCCAGCAGCCCCGGAGTCCTTCGGGAGTCAGATACGCAGTATTTT. Protein sequence: CASSPGVLRESDTQYF.

The V and J genes are TRBV28 and TRBJ1-4; TRBD1 matches 7 bases. V lost 6 bases and J lost 7; bases outside the gene matches: 5. The germline V gene encodes CDR1 MDHEN and CDR2 SYDVKM. The CDR3 runs to 13 residues. The CDR3 DNA reads as TGTGCCAGCAGAAACGACAGGGTTGAAAAACTGTTTTTT. Translation gives CASRNDRVEKLFF.